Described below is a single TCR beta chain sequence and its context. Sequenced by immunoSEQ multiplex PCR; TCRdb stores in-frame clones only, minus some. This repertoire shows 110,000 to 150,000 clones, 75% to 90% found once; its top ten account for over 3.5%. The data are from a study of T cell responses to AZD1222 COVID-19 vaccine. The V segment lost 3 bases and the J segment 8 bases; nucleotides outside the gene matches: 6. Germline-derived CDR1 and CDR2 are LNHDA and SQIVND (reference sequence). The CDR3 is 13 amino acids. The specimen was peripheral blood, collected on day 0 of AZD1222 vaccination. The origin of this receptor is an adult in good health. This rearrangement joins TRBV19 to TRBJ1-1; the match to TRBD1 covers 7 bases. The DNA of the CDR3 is TGTGCCAGTAGTATTACAGGGGTTCTCGAAGCTTTCTTT. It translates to CASSITGVLEAFF. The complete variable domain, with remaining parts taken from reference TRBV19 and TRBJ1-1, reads DGGITQSPKYLFRKEGQNVTLSCEQNLNHDAMYWYRQDPGQGLRLIYYSQIVNDFQKGDIAEGYSVSREKKESFPLTVTSAQKNPTAFYLCASSITGVLEAFFGQGTRLTVV.